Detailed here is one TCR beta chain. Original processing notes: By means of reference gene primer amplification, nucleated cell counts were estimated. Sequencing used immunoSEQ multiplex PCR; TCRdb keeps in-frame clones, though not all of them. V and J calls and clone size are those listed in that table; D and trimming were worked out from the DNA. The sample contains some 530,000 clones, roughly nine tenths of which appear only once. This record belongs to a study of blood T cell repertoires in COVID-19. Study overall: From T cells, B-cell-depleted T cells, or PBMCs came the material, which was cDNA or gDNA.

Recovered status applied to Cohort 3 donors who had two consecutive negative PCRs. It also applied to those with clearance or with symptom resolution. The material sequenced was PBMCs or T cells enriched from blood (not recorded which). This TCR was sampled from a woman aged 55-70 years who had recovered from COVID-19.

The CDR3 loop reads CASNGESSYEQYF. CDR3 DNA: TGTGCCAGCAACGGGGAAAGTTCCTACGAGCAGTACTTC. The chain couples TRBV2 to TRBJ2-7; maybe TRBD2 (5 bases). Germline V gives CDR1 SNHLY, CDR2 FYNNEI. The CDR3 consists of 13 residues. The V gene lost 7 bases and the J gene lost 1 base, with 11 bases spanning the gap.